The T cell receptor beta chain under discussion was sequenced for a study of T-cell memory formation after mild COVID-19. The ends were cut back, 8 bases at V and 1 base at J, with 18 bases in the middle. Germline CDR1 and CDR2: SGHNT and YENEEA. The CDR3 sequence is 15 residues long. TCRdb reprocessed the 5' RACE reads via MiXCR and lists one record per CDR3 protein. This sample has more than 110,000 distinct CDR3 sequences, with 25% found just once. This chain uses TRBV11-3 with TRBJ2-7, with D possibly matching TRBD2 (5 bases). The TCR sequence derives from an adult woman who had mild COVID-19 (a few samples of this study predate the infection). Cell type and time point are not known. Sample: PBMCs or a T cell subset sorted from them (not recorded which). CDR3: CASSPYGESSYEQYF. For the CDR3, the DNA is TGTGCCAGCTCCCCCTACGGGGAGTCGTCCTACGAGCAGTACTTC.